This TCR beta chain derives from a study of T cells in localized non-small cell lung cancer. Overall study findings and caveats: Uninvolved adjacent lung showed higher T cell clonality than tumor. Since sequencing was restricted to only one region of the tumor, intratumor heterogeneity remains a possibility. Adjacent lung held a median around 60 of the top 100 tumor clones.

For this clone: Antigen: not known.

Germline trimming cut 1 base from V and 5 bases from J; bases unmatched to any gene: 5. This CDR3 has 15 amino acids. The germline CDR1 and CDR2 sequences are SEHNR and FQNEAQ (reference sequence). The data were produced by immunoSEQ multiplex PCR, yet TCRdb's version contains in-frame clones alone and is incomplete. The sample holds about 78,000 clones, approximately 84% seen once. Here the sequenced sample was peripheral blood, taken before any cancer treatment. J is TRBJ1-1 and V is TRBV7-9, with 9 bases matching TRBD1. The source of this sequence is a man aged 40 to 70 with stage I lung adenocarcinoma. CDR3 sequence: CASSLVGQGRTEAFF. The DNA for the CDR3 is TGTGCCAGCAGCTTAGTGGGACAGGGAAGAACTGAAGCTTTCTTT.